This TCR beta chain stems from a study of vaccination and CD4 T cells after COVID-19. The overall study: Culture controls were given either a CEFX pool, an HIV-1 Nef pool, or no peptide.

Germline CDR1 reads SGHTA; CDR2 reads FQGNSA. The CDR3 extends over 14 amino acids. Trimming stripped 5 bases from V and 4 bases from J, with 12 bases between. Noted treatment: approximately nine-day PBMC culture with coronavirus spike peptide pools or control peptides (ViraFEST assay). At the Johns Hopkins FTIC core, DNA taken from cultured CD4+ T cells was sequenced by way of the Oncomine TCR Beta short-read assay. TCRdb re-analysed the PCR reads in MiXCR, keeping a single row per CDR3 protein. Altogether approximately 12,000 distinct CDR3 sequences are present, approximately 61% being singletons, with the ten largest covering under 9%. On this clonotype: What it binds is unknown.

Sequencing was performed on CD4+ T cells from blood, cultured in vitro, taken before SARS-CoV-2 vaccination. The receptor's source is a human donor who had recovered from COVID-19. The V gene is TRBV7-2, the J gene TRBJ1-5; D gene ambiguous. In DNA, the CDR3 is TGTGCCAGCAGCCTCGACGGATCAAATCAGCCCCAGCATTTT. As protein: CASSLDGSNQPQHF.